Below, one T cell receptor (beta chain) is given with its context. What it binds is not known. This sample stems from a study of cytomegalovirus exposure and HLA in healthy donors. Whole-study results and caveats: A few chains tied to CMV proved CMV antigen-specific in vitro. Listed as cytomegalovirus-associated were around 160 TCR beta chains. Most TCR beta V segments were productive about 87% or about 30% of the time in an earlier analysis.

Primers for the PCR totalled 60 Vbeta and 13 Jbeta. The data were produced by immunoSEQ multiplex PCR, yet TCRdb's version contains in-frame clones alone and is incomplete. The sample records over 150,000 clones, 70% to 80% being singletons. The TCR originated in a girl between 10 and 17 years old in good health and CMV-seropositive. Sequencing was performed on PBMCs.

The DNA of the CDR3 is TGCGCCAGCAGCGGCGCAGGGGCCTACTACGAGCAGTACTTC. It specifies CASSGAGAYYEQYF. V is TRBV5-1 and J is TRBJ2-5; D might be TRBD1 (6 bases). The J call may be wrong; the DNA end is better matched by TRBJ2-7. From germline, CDR1 is SGHRS and CDR2 YFSETQ. CDR3 length equals 14 residues.